These 32 T cell receptor beta chains were all obtained from the same sample, sequenced in a study of blood T cell repertoires in COVID-19. Only in-frame clones appear in the TCRdb table, and some are missing; sequencing was by immunoSEQ multiplex PCR. The sample includes around 180,000 clones, 80% seen only once; the top ten take about 6.8%. The sequencing input was peripheral blood. The source of these receptors is a man aged 65-85 years with active or convalescent COVID-19.

V and J are TRBV10-1 and TRBJ2-1, with 7 nucleotides matching TRBD1. J was trimmed by 7 bases and V by 2 bases; bases with no gene match: 2. Germline values: CDR1 WNHNN, CDR2 SYGVQD (reference sequence). The CDR3 has 13 residues. The CDR3 region has the DNA TGCGCCAGCAGTGAGACGACAGGGAATGAGCAGTTCTTC. Translated: CASSETTGNEQFF.

The CDR3 DNA reads as TGTGCCACCAGTGACCCTAGTAGCTCCTACAATGAGCAGTTCTTC. Encoded protein: CATSDPSSSYNEQFF. This rearrangement joins TRBV24-1 to TRBJ2-1; D gene unclear. Trimming removed 4 bases from V and 0 bases from J, with 9 bases in between. Germline V lookup: CDR1 KGHDR, CDR2 SFDVKD. The length of the CDR3 is 15 residues.

The chain carries TRBV7-5 and TRBJ2-4; TRBD2, the table's D call, was not compared with the DNA. TRBV7-5 is flagged as a pseudogene. The CDR3 contains 15 residues. As DNA, the CDR3 is TGTGCCAGAAGCGGACTAGCGTTAGCCAAAAACATTCAGTACTTC. Translated, it gives CARSGLALAKNIQYF.

V and J are TRBV5-5 and TRBJ1-6, with 8 bases aligning to TRBD1. From germline, CDR1 is SGHKS and CDR2 YYEKEE (reference sequence). The V segment lost 8 bases and the J segment 12 bases; nucleotides outside the gene matches: 22. This CDR3 has 17 residues. The CDR3 is CASLGGQGAFPGVPLHF. The CDR3 nucleotides are TGTGCCAGTCTGGGGGGCCAGGGGGCTTTCCCGGGCGTACCCCTCCACTTT.

The genes are TRBV3-1 (or the pseudogene TRBV3-2) and TRBJ2-2; D might be TRBD1 (5 bases). Germline loops: CDR1 LGHDT, CDR2 YNNKEL (reference sequence). The germline V and J ends were trimmed by 4 bases and 6 bases, with 12 bases remaining between them. The CDR3 totals 14 residues. The CDR3 region has the DNA TGTGCCAGCAGCCCAGTCCAGGGTCCCGGGGAGCTGTTTTTT. Protein product: CASSPVQGPGELFF.

There are a few counts of this clone. The rearrangement links TRBV7-2 to TRBJ1-1; weak D call: TRBD1 (6 bases). CDR1 SGHTA and CDR2 FQGNSA come from the germline V gene. The CDR3 is 15 amino acids. Trimming shortened V by 1 base and J by 0 bases, and 9 bases separated the two germline ends. In nucleotides, the CDR3 is TGTGCCAGCAGCTTAGTCACAGGGTTGAACACTGAAGCTTTCTTT. This translates into CASSLVTGLNTEAFF. Based on the CDR3 plus reference TRBV7-2 and TRBJ1-1, the full variable domain is GAGVSQSPSNKVTEKGKDVELRCDPISGHTALYWYRQSLGQGLEFLIYFQGNSAPDKSGLPSDRFSAERTGGSVSTLTIQRTQQEDSAVYLCASSLVTGLNTEAFFGQGTRLTVV.

A few counts support this clone. The chain links TRBV21-1 to TRBJ2-6; TRBD1 was called by the table and not checked on the DNA. TRBV21-1 is listed as a pseudogene. CDR3 length: 18 residues. Written as DNA, the CDR3 is TGTGCCAGCAGCATGGCCCAAGGGGTGGTTGACGGGGCCAACGTCCTGACTTTC. This encodes CASSMAQGVVDGANVLTF.

V is TRBV5-4 and J is TRBJ2-7, with TRBD1 identical over 7 bases. V was clipped by 2 bases and J by 2 bases; unmatched bases: 7. This CDR3 is built from 15 residues. The V gene's germline CDR1 is SGHNT and CDR2 YYREEE (reference sequence). CDR3: CASSLPGQETYEQYF. Written as DNA, the CDR3 is TGTGCCAGCAGCTTACCCGGACAGGAGACCTACGAGCAGTACTTC.

The chain employs TRBV2 and TRBJ1-5, with unresolved D. The V end was cut by 5 bases, the J end by 6 bases, with 14 bases between. The CDR3 loop spans 14 amino acids. Germline CDR1 and CDR2: SNHLY and FYNNEI. CDR3 loop: CASSLSRVSQPQHF. For the CDR3, the DNA is TGTGCCAGCAGTTTGAGTCGGGTTTCTCAGCCCCAGCATTTT.

The chain couples TRBV30 to TRBJ1-4; weak D call: TRBD1 (5 bases). V lost 1 base to trimming and J lost 0 bases, with 9 bases between them. The CDR3 sequence is 15 residues long. Germline V gene sequence: CDR1 GTSNPN, CDR2 SVGIG (reference sequence). CDR3 sequence reads: CAWSADSSTNEKLFF. DNA for the CDR3: TGTGCCTGGAGTGCCGACAGTTCAACTAATGAAAAACTGTTTTTT. Combining the CDR3 with reference TRBV30 and TRBJ1-4 gives the whole variable domain SQTIHQWPATLVQPVGSPLSLECTVEGTSNPNLYWYRQAAGRGLQLLFYSVGIGQISSEVPQNLSASRPQDRQFILSSKKLLLSDSGFYLCAWSADSSTNEKLFFGSGTQLSVL.

The chain employs TRBV5-4 and TRBJ1-1; D might be TRBD1 (6 bases). CDR3 size: 16 residues. V lost 0 bases and J lost 11, with 23 bases in between. CDR1 and CDR2 (germline): SGHNT, YYREEE (reference sequence). The CDR3 spells CASSLAEKRGSGRAFF. In DNA form, the CDR3 reads TGTGCCAGCAGCTTGGCCGAAAAGAGGGGGTCTGGAAGGGCTTTCTTT.

The V and J genes are TRBV6-1 and TRBJ2-3; 8 bases map to TRBD1. CDR1 and CDR2 (germline): MNHNS, SASEGT. This CDR3 spans 17 amino acids. V shed 3 bases, J shed 2 bases, and the junction held 10 bases outside the gene matches. CDR3 sequence: CASSEPTGAFNTDTQYF. As DNA, the CDR3 is TGTGCCAGCAGTGAGCCGACAGGGGCCTTTAACACAGATACGCAGTATTTT.

The chain carries TRBV5-6 and TRBJ1-1; D not certain. V shed 3 bases and J shed 2 bases, with 8 bases lying between them. Germline values: CDR1 SGHDT, CDR2 YYEEEE. The CDR3 spans 13 residues. The CDR3 region has the DNA TGTGCCAGCAGCTGGGCAGTTAACACTGAAGCTTTCTTT. Residues: CASSWAVNTEAFF.

The chain recombines TRBV5-8 with TRBJ1-3; no clear D. In germline, CDR1 is SGHTS, CDR2 YDEGEE. The CDR3 loop spans 15 amino acids. Trimming took off 4 bases at V and 1 base at J, with 12 bases between the two ends. CDR3 sequence: CASSPYPRSGNTIYF. The CDR3 nucleotides read TGTGCCAGCAGCCCATATCCGCGGTCTGGAAACACCATATATTTT.

V and J are TRBV24-1 and TRBJ1-5; the match to TRBD1 covers 7 bases. Trimming took 9 bases from V and 3 from J; bases not matched to a gene: 4. Germline V gene sequence: CDR1 KGHDR, CDR2 SFDVKD. The CDR3 is made up of 13 amino acids. CDR3 loop: CATSGQVNQPQHF. The CDR3 DNA reads as TGTGCCACCTCCGGACAGGTCAATCAGCCCCAGCATTTT.

The V and J genes are TRBV11-3 and TRBJ1-3; D possibly corresponds to TRBD1 (5 bases). The germline CDR1 and CDR2 sequences are SGHNT and YENEEA. CDR3 size: 13 residues. Between the trimmed V and J ends, which lost 3 bases and 4 bases, there was a span of 7 bases. The CDR3 spells CASSFREGNTIYF. The CDR3, as DNA: TGTGCCAGCAGCTTCAGGGAAGGAAACACCATATATTTT.

The chain uses TRBV7-9 and TRBJ2-3; tentatively, D is TRBD2 (5 bases). The germline V and J ends were trimmed by 8 bases and 4 bases, with 13 bases remaining between them. This CDR3 has 13 residues. CDR1 and CDR2 (germline): SEHNR, FQNEAQ (reference sequence). CDR3 loop: CASEDGGADTQYF. In DNA form, the CDR3 reads TGTGCCAGCGAAGACGGAGGCGCAGATACGCAGTATTTT.

Here the CDR3 reads CASSTGTGGLGYTF. The CDR3 region has the DNA TGTGCCAGTAGTACCGGGACAGGGGGACTTGGCTACACCTTC. The chain carries TRBV19 and TRBJ1-2, with 11 nucleotides matching TRBD1. Germline-derived CDR1 and CDR2 are LNHDA and SQIVND (reference sequence). The CDR3 has 14 amino acids. With V trimmed by 4 bases and J by 7 bases, 5 bases remained unmatched.

V usage is TRBV7-8 and J usage is TRBJ1-5; the match to TRBD1 covers 10 bases. The germline V gene has CDR1 SGHVS and CDR2 FQNEAQ. This CDR3 is 18 amino acids long. V shed 0 bases and J 7 bases; nucleotides not matched to a gene: 12. The CDR3 loop is CASSLAEPGQGNRQPQHF. As DNA, the CDR3 is TGTGCCAGCAGCTTAGCGGAACCGGGACAGGGGAACCGGCAGCCCCAGCATTTT.

V and J are TRBV7-6 and TRBJ1-4; 7 nucleotides line up with TRBD1. V shed 5 bases and J 0 bases; nucleotides not matched to a gene: 9. Per the germline V gene, CDR1 is SGHVS and CDR2 is FNYEAQ. The CDR3 totals 17 residues. The DNA for the CDR3 is TGTGCCAGCAGCCCAGTCCCGGGACAGTCAACTAATGAAAAACTGTTTTTT. This sequence encodes CASSPVPGQSTNEKLFF. Combining the CDR3 with reference TRBV7-6 and TRBJ1-4 gives the whole variable domain GAGVSQSPRYKVTKRGQDVALRCDPISGHVSLYWYRQALGQGPEFLTYFNYEAQQDKSGLPNDRFSAERPEGSISTLTIQRTEQRDSAMYRCASSPVPGQSTNEKLFFGSGTQLSVL.

V gene TRBV7-9 combines with J gene TRBJ2-5, with a possible D match to TRBD2 (6 bases). Germline-derived CDR1 and CDR2 are SEHNR and FQNEAQ (reference sequence). The CDR3 spans 13 residues. Trimming cost V 1 base and J 5 bases, with 8 bases left between them. The CDR3 reads CASSLGDWETQYF. Written as DNA, the CDR3 is TGTGCCAGCAGCTTAGGGGACTGGGAGACCCAGTACTTC.

The V call is TRBV5-1, the J call TRBJ1-1; D might be TRBD1 (6 bases). This CDR3 is built from 16 residues. Trimming left V 0 bases short and J 1 base short, with 13 bases between. In germline, CDR1 is SGHRS, CDR2 YFSETQ. The CDR3 is CASSLEGRGQNTEAFF. The CDR3 region has the DNA TGCGCCAGCAGCTTGGAGGGCAGGGGCCAGAACACTGAAGCTTTCTTT.

This sequence joins TRBV19 and TRBJ1-2; a weak D match, TRBD1 (5 bases). CDR3 length: 13 residues. Deletions cut 5 bases from V and 4 bases from J, with 11 bases between. Per germline, CDR1 LNHDA and CDR2 SQIVND (reference sequence). CDR3 in amino acids: CASSPDRFYGYTF. DNA for the CDR3: TGTGCCAGTAGTCCCGACAGATTCTATGGCTACACCTTC.

The chain combines TRBV4-2 with TRBJ2-2, with 11 bases lining up with TRBD1. Germline CDR1 and CDR2: LGHNA and YNFKEQ. There are 18 residues in the CDR3. J gave up 5 bases and V 4 bases, and 12 bases lay outside the gene matches. This CDR3 reads CASSLRRLGQGVTGELFF. The CDR3 nucleotides read TGTGCCAGCAGCCTACGCCGGTTGGGACAGGGGGTAACCGGGGAGCTGTTTTTT.

This rearrangement joins TRBV19 to TRBJ2-3; TRBD1 is a possible D gene (6 bases). Between the trimmed V and J ends, which lost 3 bases and 6 bases, there was a span of 13 bases. Germline assignment: CDR1 LNHDA and CDR2 SQIVND (reference sequence). This CDR3 is built from 14 residues. DNA for the CDR3: TGTGCCAGTAGTATCTCGGTCAGGGGTGATACGCAGTATTTT. Its protein is CASSISVRGDTQYF.

The gene calls are TRBV27 and TRBJ2-3; 11 bases align to TRBD2. V trimming: 4 bases; J trimming: 9 bases; junction bases outside the gene matches: 15. CDR1 MNHEY and CDR2 SMNVEV come from the germline V gene (reference sequence). There are 17 residues in the CDR3. CDR3 sequence reads: CASSSPSGGPGYGTQYF. Written as DNA, the CDR3 is TGTGCCAGCAGTTCCCCTAGCGGGGGGCCAGGCTATGGAACGCAGTATTTT.

This clone appeared once. One junction end disagrees with the germline gene, perhaps due to a read error. This chain uses TRBV27 with TRBJ1-2; 9 nucleotides agree with TRBD1. Germline V gene lookup returns CDR1 MNHEY and CDR2 SMNVEV (reference sequence). The CDR3 is 13 residues long. As DNA, the CDR3 is TGTGCCAGCAGTTTCAGGGACAGGGCAATTTTCAACTTC. The encoded protein is CASSFRDRAIFNF.

The chain has TRBV5-1 and TRBJ1-2; 9 nucleotides agree with TRBD1. CDR3 length: 14 residues. Unmatched junction bases numbered 9, after V lost 4 bases and J lost 8 bases. Germline V lookup: CDR1 SGHRS, CDR2 YFSETQ. The CDR3 nucleotides read TGCGCCAGCAGCCAAATTACAGGGGGCTGGGGCTACACCTTC. Protein: CASSQITGGWGYTF.

This clone was observed a few times. V is TRBV10-1 and J is TRBJ2-7; 8 nucleotides align to TRBD1. V lost 9 bases, J lost 5 bases, and 15 bases stayed unmatched. The CDR3 is 15 amino acids. Germline loops: CDR1 WNHNN, CDR2 SYGVQD (reference sequence). The DNA for the CDR3 is TGCGCCAGGCACCCGGGACAGGAGGTCGGTCACGAGCAGTACTTC. Translation: CARHPGQEVGHEQYF.

The V call is TRBV9, the J call TRBJ2-3; 12 nucleotides align to TRBD2. V shed 2 bases and J 1 base; nucleotides not matched to a gene: 2. The CDR3 contains 16 residues. Germline CDR1 SGDLS, CDR2 YYNGEE. The CDR3 coding sequence is TGTGCCAGCAGCGTCCGGACTAGCGGGGGCACAGATACGCAGTATTTT. Its translation is CASSVRTSGGTDTQYF.

This clone was detected ten times or more. The rearrangement uses TRBV5-6 and TRBJ1-1; D is unresolved. The length of the CDR3 is 14 residues. Germline V gene sequence: CDR1 SGHDT, CDR2 YYEEEE. The V end was cut by 2 bases, the J end by 4 bases, with 12 bases between. The CDR3 nucleotides read TGTGCCAGCAGCTTCCGGGGAATAGGCACTGAAGCTTTCTTT. It yields the protein CASSFRGIGTEAFF. Using reference TRBV5-6 and TRBJ1-1 for the parts outside the CDR3, the full variable domain is DAGVTQSPTHLIKTRGQQVTLRCSPKSGHDTVSWYQQALGQGPQFIFQYYEEEERQRGNFPDRFSGHQFPNYSSELNVNALLLGDSALYLCASSFRGIGTEAFFGQGTRLTVV.

This chain links TRBV27 with TRBJ2-4; 7 positions agree with TRBD2. V lost 10 bases to trimming and J lost 6 bases; unmatched junction nucleotides: 12. Germline-derived CDR1 and CDR2 are MNHEY and SMNVEV (reference sequence). The CDR3 runs 14 residues. The CDR3 loop is CATLDPGGSNIQYF. In DNA form, the CDR3 reads TGTGCCACCCTAGACCCCGGGGGGTCAAACATTCAGTACTTC.